Below are 10 T cell receptor beta chains sequenced from a single sample in a study of T cell responses to AZD1222 COVID-19 vaccine. The repertoire was sequenced with immunoSEQ multiplex PCR; TCRdb's copy has only in-frame clones and lacks some. The profile covers tens of thousands of clones, with roughly 89% appearing a single time and about 9.6% taken by the ten largest. The sample consisted of peripheral blood, taken 28 days after the second AZD1222 dose. All receptors derive from an adult who received the AZD1222 COVID-19 vaccine.

J is TRBJ2-7 and V is TRBV2; D is uncertain. The V end lost 3 bases, the J end lost 0 bases, and 6 bases lay between the germline ends. CDR1 and CDR2 from the germline V gene are SNHLY and FYNNEI. CDR3 size: 13 residues. The CDR3 DNA follows: TGTGCCAGCAGTGATCTGGACTCCTACGAGCAGTACTTC. The encoded protein is CASSDLDSYEQYF.

This clone was counted a single time. The gene calls are TRBV4-2 and TRBJ2-3, with a tentative D call TRBD1 (6 bases). Trimming removed 0 bases from V and 0 bases from J, with 10 bases in between. The V gene's germline CDR1 is LGHNA and CDR2 YNFKEQ. CDR3 length equals 16 residues. The CDR3 here is CASSQDPQGSTDTQYF. The CDR3 nucleotides read TGTGCCAGCAGCCAAGATCCCCAGGGGAGCACAGATACGCAGTATTTT.

The V gene is TRBV18, the J gene TRBJ2-3; D is possibly TRBD2 (5 bases). V gave up 8 bases and J gave up 5 bases, with 17 bases separating them. CDR3 length: 14 amino acids. Germline V gene data show CDR1 as KGHSH and CDR2 as LQKENI. The CDR3 here is CASPRRTREDTQYF. CDR3 coding DNA: TGTGCCAGCCCCCGCCGGACCCGGGAAGATACGCAGTATTTT.

This clone was counted once. This rearrangement joins TRBV11-3 to TRBJ1-1, with TRBD1 matching 8 bases. Per the germline V gene, CDR1 is SGHNT and CDR2 is YENEEA. The junction had 6 bases not matched to a gene; V was cut back by 1 base and J by 5 bases. The CDR3 is 15 residues long. CDR3 bases: TGTGCCAGCAGCTTAGGTCAGGGGGCTTGGACTGAAGCTTTCTTT. Protein product: CASSLGQGAWTEAFF.

The sample holds one count of this clone. V gene TRBV29-1 combines with J gene TRBJ2-7, with a weak D call TRBD1 (6 bases). From germline, CDR1 is SQVTM and CDR2 ANQGSEA. This CDR3 comprises 12 residues. V lost 7 bases to trimming and J lost 5 bases, with 15 bases between them. This CDR3 reads CSAKRGFNEQYF. DNA of the CDR3: TGCAGCGCCAAAAGGGGGTTTAACGAGCAGTACTTC.

The chain employs TRBV20-1 and TRBJ2-7; no clear D gene. This CDR3 has 13 residues. CDR1 is DFQATT and CDR2 is SNEGSKA in the germline V gene (reference sequence). Trimming left V 3 bases short and J 2 bases short, with 11 bases between. The CDR3, as DNA: TGCAGTGCTAGTCTCAGGCAGACCTACGAGCAGTACTTC. Translating gives CSASLRQTYEQYF.

This chain uses TRBV18 with TRBJ1-1, with D hard to call. The V gene lost 6 bases and the J gene lost 0 bases, with 8 bases spanning the gap. The CDR3 is 13 residues long. Germline V gene data show CDR1 as KGHSH and CDR2 as LQKENI. CDR3 loop: CASSPNLNTEAFF. In DNA form, the CDR3 reads TGTGCCAGCTCCCCAAATTTGAACACTGAAGCTTTCTTT.

This chain connects TRBV19 to TRBJ2-1; TRBD1 might be the D (6 bases). Germline CDR1 and CDR2: LNHDA and SQIVND (reference sequence). This CDR3 is 13 amino acids long. With 0 bases removed from V and 7 bases from J, the gap between germline ends came to 7 bases. CDR3 protein: CASSIDRGNEQFF. CDR3 nucleotide sequence: TGTGCCAGTAGTATAGACAGGGGAAATGAGCAGTTCTTC.

Here the CDR3 DNA reads TGTGCCAGCAGTTTATCGGCACTCCCCTATGGCTACACCTTC. Translating it yields CASSLSALPYGYTF. The gene calls are TRBV27 and TRBJ1-2; the D is unclear. CDR1 is MNHEY, CDR2 SMNVEV, per germline (reference sequence). The CDR3 extends over 14 amino acids. Trimming stripped 0 bases from V and 4 bases from J, with 9 bases between.

J is TRBJ1-6 and V is TRBV4-2; D gene unclear. CDR3 size: 17 residues. The ends were cut back, 0 bases at V and 7 bases at J, with 16 bases in the middle. Germline CDR1 is LGHNA and CDR2 is YNFKEQ. The chain's CDR3 is CASSQDPLGAQNSPLHF. In DNA, the CDR3 is TGTGCCAGCAGCCAAGATCCTCTGGGCGCTCAGAATTCACCCCTCCACTTT.